One T cell receptor beta chain is described in this entry. This sample is part of a study of CD8+CD57+ T cells in acquired aplastic anemia. The wider study: Sorted CD4+ and CD8+ cells gave a mean 3.2 ug DNA, range roughly 0.18 to 30 ug.

The trim removed 0 bases at V and 0 bases at J, leaving 7 bases unmatched. The CDR3 runs 18 residues. Germline V gives CDR1 WNHNN, CDR2 SYGVQD (reference sequence). Profiling of TCR beta VDJ combinations and CDR3 sequences used genomic DNA as template. TCRdb independently ran MiXCR on the reads; one entry per CDR3 protein. Of 150,000 or so distinct CDR3 sequences listed, approximately 52% were seen once; the top ten hold 9.5% to 15%. Whoever was chosen for sequencing had shown CD8+CD57+ cell expansion by flow cytometry. The TCR originated in a human donor with aplastic anemia. The chain couples TRBV10-1 to TRBJ2-5, with TRBD2 matching 10 bases. The sample comprised sorted CD4+, CD8+, or CD8+CD57+ T cells (not recorded which) from PBMCs. CDR3 coding DNA: TGCGCCAGCAGTGAGTCCTCTAGCGGGGGCCGTGACCAAGAGACCCAGTACTTC. This sequence encodes CASSESSSGGRDQETQYF.